This T cell receptor beta chain was retrieved from a study of T cell repertoires in cytomegalovirus infection. Regarding this clonotype: Its matching antigen is unknown.

Looked up from germline, CDR1 is SGHTA and CDR2 is FQGNSA. J lost 12 bases, V lost 4 bases, and 11 bases had no gene match. The CDR3 spans 16 residues. TCRdb re-derived calls from the reads in MiXCR, one entry per CDR3 protein. The repertoire holds 450,000 to 550,000 distinct CDR3 sequences, about 42% seen once, with 40% to 50% in the top ten. Points from the study as a whole: Within the response measured ex vivo, HLA-C-restricted CMV-specific TCR beta clonotypes were dominant.

Source: cultured PBMCs, taken from culture after CMV antigen stimulation. J is TRBJ2-1 and V is TRBV7-2, with 14 bases identical to TRBD2. The clonotype originates from a human donor in good health (CMV status not recorded). Some clones in this sample may be carry-over from other donors' samples. The CDR3 is CASSSEGLAGALGQFF. The CDR3 coding sequence is TGTGCCAGCAGCTCAGAGGGACTAGCGGGAGCCCTTGGGCAGTTCTTC. The complete variable domain, with remaining parts taken from reference TRBV7-2 and TRBJ2-1, reads GAGVSQSPSNKVTEKGKDVELRCDPISGHTALYWYRQSLGQGLEFLIYFQGNSAPDKSGLPSDRFSAERTGGSVSTLTIQRTQQEDSAVYLCASSSEGLAGALGQFFGPGTRLTVL.